Detailed here is one T cell receptor (beta chain). Its matching antigen is unknown. PCR employed 60 Vbeta and 13 Jbeta primers. Repertoires were generated with immunoSEQ multiplex PCR, while TCRdb's copy carries only in-frame clones and drops some. The sample lists 150,000 to 250,000 clones; 65% to 85% were seen once. These data originate in a study of cytomegalovirus exposure and HLA in healthy donors. Study information: Falling in the Caucasian-associated ancestry cluster were less than 85% of approximately 400 genotyped donors.

Study-level results: Many donors carried some public TCRs, although rarity characterized most TCR sequences. In all likelihood, a cluster of highly shared sequence variants was a sequencing artifact. Across donors, sequencing depth was assumed by presence/absence analyses to be roughly uniform.

The sample was PBMCs. This clonotype was sampled from a boy aged 2-15 years in good health and CMV-seronegative.

CDR3 coding DNA: TGTGCCAGCAGTGAAGCTACAGGAGATAATGAAAAACTGTTTTTT. This translates into CASSEATGDNEKLFF. This rearrangement joins TRBV25-1 to TRBJ1-4, with D possibly TRBD1 on 5 matching bases. V gave up 2 bases and J gave up 4 bases, with 11 bases separating them. Germline CDR1 MGHDK, CDR2 SYGVNS. This CDR3 spans 15 amino acids.